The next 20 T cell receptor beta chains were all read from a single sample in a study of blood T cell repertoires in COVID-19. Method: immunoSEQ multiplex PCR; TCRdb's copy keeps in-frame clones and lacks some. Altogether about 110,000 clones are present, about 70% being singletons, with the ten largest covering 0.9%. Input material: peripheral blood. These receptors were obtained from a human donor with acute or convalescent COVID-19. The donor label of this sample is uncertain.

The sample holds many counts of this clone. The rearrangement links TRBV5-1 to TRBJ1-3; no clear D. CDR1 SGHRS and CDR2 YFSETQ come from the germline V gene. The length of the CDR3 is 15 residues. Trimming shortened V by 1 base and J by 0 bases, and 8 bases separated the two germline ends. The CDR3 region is CASSLRPSSGNTIYF. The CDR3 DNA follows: TGCGCCAGCAGCTTGCGCCCGAGCTCTGGAAACACCATATATTTT.

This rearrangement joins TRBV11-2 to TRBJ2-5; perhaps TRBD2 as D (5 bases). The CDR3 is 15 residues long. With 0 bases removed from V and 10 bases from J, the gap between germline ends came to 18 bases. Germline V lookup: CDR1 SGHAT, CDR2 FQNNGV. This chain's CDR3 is CASSLDLGLVGSQYF. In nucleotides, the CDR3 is TGTGCCAGCAGCTTAGATCTAGGCCTTGTTGGGAGCCAGTACTTC.

CDR3 residues: CASSLDLQGFGTEAFF. As DNA, the CDR3 is TGTGCCAGCAGTTTAGACTTACAGGGGTTTGGCACTGAAGCTTTCTTT. The chain couples TRBV28 to TRBJ1-1; 7 nucleotides align to TRBD1. Trimming cost V 2 bases and J 4 bases; bases outside gene matches: 10. This CDR3 has 16 residues. Germline V lookup: CDR1 MDHEN, CDR2 SYDVKM. The full variable domain, completed using reference TRBV28 and TRBJ1-1, is DVKVTQSSRYLVKRTGEKVFLECVQDMDHENMFWYRQDPGLGLRLIYFSYDVKMKEKGDIPEGYSVSREKKERFSLILESASTNQTSMYLCASSLDLQGFGTEAFFGQGTRLTVV.

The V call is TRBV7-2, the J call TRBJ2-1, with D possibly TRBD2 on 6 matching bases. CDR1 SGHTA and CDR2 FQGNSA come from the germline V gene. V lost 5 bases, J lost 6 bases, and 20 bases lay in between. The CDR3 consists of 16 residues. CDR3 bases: TGTGCCAGCAGCGCCTTTTCTGGCGGGGCAGGCAATGAGCAGTTCTTC. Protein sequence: CASSAFSGGAGNEQFF.

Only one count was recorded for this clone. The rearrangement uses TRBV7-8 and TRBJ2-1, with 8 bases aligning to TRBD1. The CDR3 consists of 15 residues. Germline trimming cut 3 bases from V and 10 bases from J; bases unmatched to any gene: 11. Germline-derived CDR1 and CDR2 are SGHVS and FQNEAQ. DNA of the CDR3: TGTGCCAGCAGCTTGCGGACAGGGAGTACACGGGAGCAGTTCTTC. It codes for CASSLRTGSTREQFF.

The CDR3 sequence is CASSVDGNGQPQHF. The CDR3, as DNA: TGTGCCAGCAGCGTAGACGGGAATGGACAGCCCCAGCATTTT. The rearrangement joins TRBV9 to TRBJ1-5, with D uncertain. Trimming left V 0 bases short and J 7 bases short, with 11 bases between. Germline lookup yields CDR1 SGDLS and CDR2 YYNGEE. The CDR3 covers 14 residues.

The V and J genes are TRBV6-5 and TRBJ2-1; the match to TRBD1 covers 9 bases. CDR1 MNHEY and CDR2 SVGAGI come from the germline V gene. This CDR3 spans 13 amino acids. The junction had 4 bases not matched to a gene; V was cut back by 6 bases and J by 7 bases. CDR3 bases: TGTGCCAGCAGAGGGACAGGGAATAATGAGCAGTTCTTC. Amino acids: CASRGTGNNEQFF.

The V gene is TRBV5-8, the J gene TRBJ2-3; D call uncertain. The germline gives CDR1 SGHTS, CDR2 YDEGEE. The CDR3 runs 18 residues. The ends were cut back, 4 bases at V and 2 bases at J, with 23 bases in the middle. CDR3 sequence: CASSQPDCYHFNTDTQYF. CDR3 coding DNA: TGTGCCAGCAGCCAACCCGACTGCTACCACTTTAACACAGATACGCAGTATTTT.

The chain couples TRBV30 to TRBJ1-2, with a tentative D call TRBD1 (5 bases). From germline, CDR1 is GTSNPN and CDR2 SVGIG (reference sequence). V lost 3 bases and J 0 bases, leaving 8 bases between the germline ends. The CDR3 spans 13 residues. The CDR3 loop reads CAWRPTANYGYTF. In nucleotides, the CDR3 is TGTGCCTGGAGACCGACAGCTAACTATGGCTACACCTTC.

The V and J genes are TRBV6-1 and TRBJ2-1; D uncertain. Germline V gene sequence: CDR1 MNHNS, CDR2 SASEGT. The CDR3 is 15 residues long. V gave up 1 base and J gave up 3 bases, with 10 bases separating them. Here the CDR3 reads CASSEEQRVYNEQFF. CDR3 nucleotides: TGTGCCAGCAGTGAAGAACAACGTGTCTACAATGAGCAGTTCTTC.

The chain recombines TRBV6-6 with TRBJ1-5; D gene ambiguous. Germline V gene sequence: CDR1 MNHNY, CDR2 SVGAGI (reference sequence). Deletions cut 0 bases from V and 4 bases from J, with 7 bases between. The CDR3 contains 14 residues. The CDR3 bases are TGTGCCAGCAGTTACTCCGGCGGGAATCAGCCCCAGCATTTT. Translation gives CASSYSGGNQPQHF.

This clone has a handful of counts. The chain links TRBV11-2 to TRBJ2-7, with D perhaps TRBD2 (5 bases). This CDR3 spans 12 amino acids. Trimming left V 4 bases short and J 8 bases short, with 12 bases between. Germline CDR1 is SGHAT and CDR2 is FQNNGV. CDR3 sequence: CASSSLDFQQYV. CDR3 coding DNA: TGTGCCAGCAGCTCCCTGGACTTTCAGCAGTACGTC.

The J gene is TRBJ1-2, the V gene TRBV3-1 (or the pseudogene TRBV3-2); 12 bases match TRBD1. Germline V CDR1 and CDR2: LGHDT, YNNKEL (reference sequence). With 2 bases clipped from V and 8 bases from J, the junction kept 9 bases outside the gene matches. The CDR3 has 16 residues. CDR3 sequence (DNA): TGTGCCAGCAGCCAACAAACCGGGACAGGGGGCGGGGGCTACACCTTC. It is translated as CASSQQTGTGGGGYTF.

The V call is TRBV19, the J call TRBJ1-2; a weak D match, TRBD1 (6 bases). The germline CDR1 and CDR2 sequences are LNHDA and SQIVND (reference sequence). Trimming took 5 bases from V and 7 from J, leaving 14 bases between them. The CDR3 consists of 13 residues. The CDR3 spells CASSFRAGVGYTF. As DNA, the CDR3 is TGTGCCAGTAGTTTTCGGGCAGGGGTTGGCTACACCTTC.

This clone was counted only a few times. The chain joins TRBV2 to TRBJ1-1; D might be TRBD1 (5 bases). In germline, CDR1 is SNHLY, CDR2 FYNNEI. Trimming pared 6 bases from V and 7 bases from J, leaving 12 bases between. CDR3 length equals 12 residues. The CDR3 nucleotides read TGTGCCAGCAGGGAGGGGATGGGTGAAGCTTTCTTT. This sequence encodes CASREGMGEAFF.

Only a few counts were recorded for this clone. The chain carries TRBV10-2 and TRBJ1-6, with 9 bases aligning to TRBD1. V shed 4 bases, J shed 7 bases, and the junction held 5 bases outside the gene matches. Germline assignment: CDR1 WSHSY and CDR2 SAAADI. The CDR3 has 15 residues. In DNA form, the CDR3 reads TGCGCCAGCAGTGGGACCGGGACAGGGAATTCACCCCTCCACTTT. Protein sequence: CASSGTGTGNSPLHF.

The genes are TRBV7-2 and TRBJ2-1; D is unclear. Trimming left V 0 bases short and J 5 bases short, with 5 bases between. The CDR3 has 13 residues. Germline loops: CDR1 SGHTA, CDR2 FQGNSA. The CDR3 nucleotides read TGTGCCAGCAGCTTAGCCACTCACAATGAGCAGTTCTTC. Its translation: CASSLATHNEQFF.

As DNA, the CDR3 is TGCGCCAGCAGCCCCGGGACTCCGAATTGGCCCCTCCACTTT. This encodes CASSPGTPNWPLHF. The chain uses TRBV4-1 and TRBJ1-6; possible D gene TRBD1, 5 bases. Trimming removed 4 bases at V and 13 bases at J, with 17 bases between. The V gene's germline CDR1 is MGHRA and CDR2 YSYEKL. This CDR3 has 14 amino acids.

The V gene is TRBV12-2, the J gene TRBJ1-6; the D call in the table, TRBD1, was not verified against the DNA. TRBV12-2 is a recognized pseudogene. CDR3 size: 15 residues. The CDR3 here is CASRYPGQYNSPLHF. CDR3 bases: TGTGCAAGTCGCTATCCGGGACAGTATAATTCACCCCTCCACTTT.

CDR3 protein: CASSQVVREQGNYGYTF. DNA for the CDR3: TGTGCCAGCAGCCAAGTCGTCCGGGAACAGGGAAACTATGGCTACACCTTC. The chain employs TRBV4-2 and TRBJ1-2, with D possibly matching TRBD1 (6 bases). Germline CDR1 is LGHNA and CDR2 is YNFKEQ. The V gene lost 1 base and the J gene lost 2 bases, with 17 bases spanning the gap. This CDR3 spans 17 amino acids.